One and the same sample provided the 5 T cell receptor beta chains below, sequenced in a study of CD8+CD57+ T cells in acquired aplastic anemia. Genomic DNA acted as the template from which TCR beta VDJ combination and CDR3 sequence profiling were carried out. TCRdb analysed the reads with MiXCR anew, one entry per CDR3 protein. The table has 300,000 or so distinct CDR3 sequences, around 60% seen once; the top ten hold 6.5% to 10%. The sequenced material came from sorted CD4+, CD8+, or CD8+CD57+ T cells (not recorded which) from PBMCs. The receptor source for this set is a human donor with severe aplastic anemia or a healthy control (not recorded which).

There are a few counts of this clonotype. The CDR3 DNA follows: TGTGCCAGCAGTTTAGGATCAGGGGACACTGGGCATTTT. This sequence encodes CASSLGSGDTGHF. This chain joins TRBV28 and TRBJ1-5, with TRBD1 as a possible D gene (6 bases). CDR1 and CDR2 (germline): MDHEN, SYDVKM. Trimming left V 2 bases short and J 15 bases short, with 17 bases between. The CDR3 covers 13 residues.

This chain joins TRBV9 and TRBJ2-2; TRBD1 is a possible D gene (5 bases). CDR1 and CDR2 from the germline V gene are SGDLS and YYNGEE. The CDR3 is 14 residues long. The V and J ends lost 0 bases and 8 bases respectively, with 11 bases between them. The DNA of the CDR3 is TGTGCCAGCAGCGTAGAGGGGATGAGGGGGGAGCTGTTTTTT. Encoded protein: CASSVEGMRGELFF.

This clonotype was seen at least ten times. The CDR3 DNA sequence: TGTGCCAGCAGCTTATCTGCGACAGGTGGCCTAGAGACCCAGTACTTC. Translating gives CASSLSATGGLETQYF. The chain employs TRBV7-3 and TRBJ2-5, with TRBD1 as a possible D gene (6 bases). V was shortened by 2 bases and J by 4 bases, with 17 bases between the two germline ends. There are 16 residues in the CDR3. CDR1 SGHTA and CDR2 FQGTGA come from the germline V gene.

A word on this clonotype: This may come from a read error, since a much larger clone is one base off. This chain uses TRBV7-2 with TRBJ2-7; 14 nucleotides match TRBD2. Germline lookup yields CDR1 SGHTA and CDR2 FQGNSA. The V gene end was trimmed by 6 bases and the J gene end by 7 bases; junction bases not matched to a gene: 26. This CDR3 has 21 amino acids. In DNA form, the CDR3 reads TGTGCCAGCAGTTTCGGACTAGCGGGAGGCGGGAAGAAGCGGGGCTACAATGAGCAGTACTTC. Its protein is CASSFGLAGGGKKRGYNEQYF.

This clonotype was picked up a small number of times. A read error may account for a junction end that differs from germline. The rearrangement links TRBV2 to TRBJ1-2, with 8 bases identical to TRBD1. The CDR3 contains 13 residues. The germline CDR1 and CDR2 sequences are SNHLY and FYNNEI. CDR3 nucleotides: TGTGCCAGCCCCGGACAGGGTGTCTATGGCTATACCTTC. Its protein is CASPGQGVYGYTF. Full variable domain (missing parts from reference TRBV2 and TRBJ1-2): EPEVTQTPSHQVTQMGQEVILRCVPISNHLYFYWYRQILGQKVEFLVSFYNNEISEKSEIFDDQFSVERPDGSNFTLKIRSTKLEDSAMYFCASPGQGVYGYTFGSGTRLTVV.